Below are 15 T cell receptor beta chains sequenced from a single sample in a study of a mutant IDH1 vaccine in newly diagnosed glioma. Libraries were prepared by immunoSEQ multiplex PCR; TCRdb keeps only in-frame clonotypes and omits some of them. The sample holds some 62,000 clones; around 83% are singletons and the top ten take about 4%. Time point in this sample: week 47, end of study. A 20-mer mutant IDH1 peptide at 300 ug was injected subcutaneously with topical imiquimod. Antigens of these TCRs are unknown. The material was PBMCs, obtained from a glioma patient whose treatment included an IDH1 peptide vaccine. Source of these receptors: a man aged 30 to 45 with glioma.

The chain links TRBV2 to TRBJ1-4; TRBD1 is a possible D gene (5 bases). Germline V gene data show CDR1 as SNHLY and CDR2 as FYNNEI. V was clipped by 7 bases and J by 3 bases, with 9 bases between them. The CDR3 has 13 residues. The CDR3 loop is CASNGGSNEKLFF. In DNA, the CDR3 is TGTGCCAGCAATGGGGGATCTAATGAAAAACTGTTTTTT. The full variable domain, completed using reference TRBV2 and TRBJ1-4, is EPEVTQTPSHQVTQMGQEVILRCVPISNHLYFYWYRQILGQKVEFLVSFYNNEISEKSEIFDDQFSVERPDGSNFTLKIRSTKLEDSAMYFCASNGGSNEKLFFGSGTQLSVL.

The chain uses TRBV6-5 and TRBJ2-6; no clear D gene. The CDR3 consists of 14 residues. Deletions cut 2 bases from V and 1 base from J, with 3 bases between. The germline V gene has CDR1 MNHEY and CDR2 SVGAGI. This CDR3 is CASSYKSGANVLTF. In DNA, the CDR3 is TGTGCCAGCAGTTACAAGTCTGGGGCCAACGTCCTGACTTTC.

The chain couples TRBV27 to TRBJ1-4; no clear D. Germline CDR1 and CDR2: MNHEY and SMNVEV (reference sequence). V was pared by 5 bases and J by 4 bases, with 14 bases between. The CDR3 has 15 amino acids. This CDR3 reads CASSRGGSFNEKLFF. The CDR3 bases are TGTGCCAGCAGTCGCGGTGGCTCCTTTAATGAAAAACTGTTTTTT.

V gene TRBV19 combines with J gene TRBJ2-6, with D perhaps matching TRBD1 (6 bases). The CDR3 covers 16 residues. The ends were cut back, 6 bases at V and 0 bases at J, with 12 bases in the middle. The germline V gene encodes CDR1 LNHDA and CDR2 SQIVND (reference sequence). The CDR3 spells CASRRTAISGANVLTF. The CDR3 DNA reads as TGTGCCAGTAGGAGGACAGCCATCTCTGGGGCCAACGTCCTGACTTTC.

This chain connects TRBV5-1 to TRBJ1-1, with TRBD1 matching over 12 bases. V was clipped by 0 bases and J by 4 bases; unmatched bases: 10. This CDR3 is 18 amino acids long. Per germline, CDR1 SGHRS and CDR2 YFSETQ. This CDR3 is CASSLDGWDRGRITEAFF. The DNA of the CDR3 is TGCGCCAGCAGCTTGGATGGTTGGGACAGGGGGCGCATCACTGAAGCTTTCTTT.

The chain is built from TRBV10-3 and TRBJ1-4; the D is unclear. The CDR3 runs to 12 residues. CDR1 is ENHRY and CDR2 is SYGVKD in the germline V gene. The V end lost 0 bases, the J end lost 8 bases, and 4 bases lay between the germline ends. CDR3 nucleotides: TGTGCCATCAGTGAGTCAGGGGAAAAACTGTTTTTT. As protein: CAISESGEKLFF.

The chain joins TRBV9 to TRBJ1-4; 8 bases match TRBD1. From germline, CDR1 is SGDLS and CDR2 YYNGEE. After removal of 3 bases from V and 4 bases from J, the junction contained 5 bases not matched to a gene. This CDR3 is 15 amino acids long. This CDR3 is CASSAGDRINEKLFF. The CDR3 nucleotides read TGTGCCAGCAGCGCGGGGGACAGGATTAATGAAAAACTGTTTTTT. Using reference TRBV9 and TRBJ1-4 for the parts outside the CDR3, the full variable domain is DSGVTQTPKHLITATGQRVTLRCSPRSGDLSVYWYQQSLDQGLQFLIQYYNGEERAKGNILERFSAQQFPDLHSELNLSSLELGDSALYFCASSAGDRINEKLFFGSGTQLSVL.

The chain recombines TRBV2 with TRBJ1-5; tentatively, D is TRBD1 (6 bases). Germline V CDR1 and CDR2: SNHLY, FYNNEI. V dropped 5 bases and J dropped 6 bases, with 8 bases sitting between them. This CDR3 is 12 amino acids long. As DNA, the CDR3 is TGTGCCAGCAGTTCACAGGGTCAGCCCCAGCATTTT. Residues: CASSSQGQPQHF.

This chain links TRBV2 with TRBJ2-1, with TRBD2 matching 7 bases. Trimming removed 4 bases from V and 10 bases from J; junction bases left unmatched: 7. Per germline, CDR1 SNHLY and CDR2 FYNNEI. The CDR3 consists of 13 residues. CDR3 nucleotides: TGTGCCAGCAGTGTTCGGGAGGTGGGAGAGCAGTTCTTC. It encodes CASSVREVGEQFF.

As for this clone: The sample has other DNA sequences that encode this CDR3 too. The rearrangement joins TRBV7-9 to TRBJ1-6, with 8 bases matching TRBD1. The trim removed 1 base at V and 3 bases at J, leaving 2 bases unmatched. The CDR3 spans 16 residues. CDR1 and CDR2 from the germline V gene are SEHNR and FQNEAQ (reference sequence). The CDR3 protein is CASSLGQGFYNSPLHF. CDR3 DNA: TGTGCCAGCAGCTTAGGACAGGGGTTCTATAATTCACCCCTCCACTTT.

About this clone: Other DNA sequences in the sample encode the same CDR3. The gene calls are TRBV18 and TRBJ2-5; D remains ambiguous. V lost 3 bases to trimming and J lost 5 bases, with 4 bases between them. The CDR3 extends over 11 amino acids. CDR1 is KGHSH and CDR2 is LQKENI in the germline V gene. The CDR3 spells CASSPQETQYF. Here the CDR3 DNA reads TGTGCCAGCTCACCTCAGGAGACCCAGTACTTC.

The chain uses TRBV27 and TRBJ2-3, with D possibly being TRBD1 (6 bases). The CDR3 consists of 14 residues. The V gene's germline CDR1 is MNHEY and CDR2 SMNVEV (reference sequence). V was shortened by 2 bases and J by 2 bases, with 8 bases between the two germline ends. DNA of the CDR3: TGTGCCAGCAGTTTACAGGGGATCACAGATACGCAGTATTTT. Protein product: CASSLQGITDTQYF.

The chain joins TRBV7-9 to TRBJ2-7; no definite D call. The CDR3 spans 14 residues. The germline V gene has CDR1 SEHNR and CDR2 FQNEAQ (reference sequence). Trimming removed 3 bases from V and 5 bases from J, with 14 bases in between. In nucleotides, the CDR3 is TGTGCCAGCAGCTTTCCGGGCCCGCCGAACGAGCAGTACTTC. It yields the protein CASSFPGPPNEQYF.

This clone was found once. The rearrangement uses TRBV28 and TRBJ2-7, with D possibly being TRBD1 or TRBD2 (5 bases each). With 4 bases removed from V and 1 base from J, the gap between germline ends came to 11 bases. Germline CDR1 reads MDHEN; CDR2 reads SYDVKM. The CDR3 is made up of 14 amino acids. The CDR3 loop is CASSSPGRSYEQYF. In DNA form, the CDR3 reads TGTGCCAGCAGTTCCCCGGGACGGTCCTACGAGCAGTACTTC.

The chain couples TRBV14 to TRBJ2-3, with 9 bases fitting TRBD1. V trimming: 3 bases; J trimming: 4 bases; junction bases outside the gene matches: 8. The CDR3 has 16 amino acids. Germline V gene data show CDR1 as SGHDN and CDR2 as FVKESK. CDR3 residues: CASSHKTGGLADTQYF. DNA of the CDR3: TGTGCCAGCAGCCACAAGACAGGGGGTTTAGCAGATACGCAGTATTTT.